This T cell receptor (beta chain) was sequenced in a study of regulatory T cells in long-lasting Graves disease. Arm-PCR of CDR3 regions with iRepertoire HTBI primers generated TCR beta libraries. TCRdb redid the calling of the multiplex PCR reads with MiXCR, one entry per CDR3 protein. Among some 400,000 distinct CDR3 sequences, under 15% were seen once, and the ten largest hold 16%. This clonotype was observed a handful of times. Specified time point: newly diagnosed GD, antithyroid drugs for less than 3 months. Construction of the TCR library relied on RNA isolated from PBMCs. These same data were also listed under a study on T cells in Graves' hyperthyroidism and ophthalmopathy. As that report states: Graves' hyperthyroidism showing no ophthalmopathy progression within 18 months was considered stable.

The receptor was derived from a woman aged 30 to 39 with Graves disease. Source: peripheral blood mononuclear cells (PBMCs), taken at new diagnosis, from a patient treated with antithyroid drugs.

Here the CDR3 reads CSARATRALDNEQFF. CDR3 DNA sequence: TGCAGTGCTAGAGCAACCCGGGCCCTAGACAATGAGCAGTTCTTC. The chain joins TRBV20-1 to TRBJ2-1; D call uncertain. The germline V gene has CDR1 DFQATT and CDR2 SNEGSKA (reference sequence). The CDR3 consists of 15 residues. V was shortened by 1 base and J by 5 bases, with 15 bases between the two germline ends.